Shown below are 18 T cell receptor beta chains from a single sample sequenced in a study of shared clonotypes between healthy human individuals. Sequencing used immunoSEQ multiplex PCR; TCRdb keeps in-frame clones, though not all of them. This table holds some 510,000 clones, 79% found once. Specimen: PBMCs. These receptors originate from a woman in her thirties or forties in good health. Some clones in this sample may be carry-over from other donors' samples.

This chain connects TRBV2 to TRBJ1-1; D is ambiguous. V gave up 1 base and J gave up 0 bases, with 12 bases separating them. Germline CDR1 and CDR2: SNHLY and FYNNEI. CDR3 size: 16 residues. The CDR3 loop is CASSEGSGPLNTEAFF. The CDR3 DNA is TGTGCCAGCAGTGAAGGTTCAGGACCACTGAACACTGAAGCTTTCTTT.

This chain links TRBV5-1 with TRBJ2-1; maybe TRBD1 (6 bases). The CDR3 is 14 amino acids. The germline CDR1 and CDR2 sequences are SGHRS and YFSETQ. V gave up 5 bases and J gave up 5 bases, with 14 bases separating them. The CDR3 coding sequence is TGCGCCAGCAGAGTAGGACAGATCCACAATGAGCAGTTCTTC. It codes for CASRVGQIHNEQFF.

The chain combines TRBV2 with TRBJ2-2; D is unresolved. The germline V and J ends were trimmed by 8 bases and 2 bases, with 9 bases remaining between them. The CDR3 is 13 amino acids. CDR1 SNHLY and CDR2 FYNNEI come from the germline V gene. CDR3 sequence: CASCYGNTGELFF. In DNA, the CDR3 is TGTGCCAGCTGTTACGGAAACACCGGGGAGCTGTTTTTT. The full variable domain, its missing parts supplied by reference TRBV2 and TRBJ2-2, is EPEVTQTPSHQVTQMGQEVILRCVPISNHLYFYWYRQILGQKVEFLVSFYNNEISEKSEIFDDQFSVERPDGSNFTLKIRSTKLEDSAMYFCASCYGNTGELFFGEGSRLTVL.

The CDR3 DNA reads as TGTGCCAGCAGCCCCCCGTCTTACCTCCGGGACGGGGCGAACATTCAGTACTTC. Translated, it gives CASSPPSYLRDGANIQYF. The J gene is TRBJ2-4, the V gene TRBV9, with D perhaps given as TRBD1 or TRBD2 (5 bases each). The CDR3 length is 18 residues. The germline V gene encodes CDR1 SGDLS and CDR2 YYNGEE. The V gene lost 4 bases and the J gene lost 7 bases, with 27 bases spanning the gap.

This chain uses TRBV27 with TRBJ2-3; 11 nucleotides line up with TRBD2. In germline, CDR1 is MNHEY, CDR2 SMNVEV (reference sequence). The CDR3 has 16 residues. V shed 3 bases and J 3 bases; nucleotides not matched to a gene: 5. The CDR3, as DNA: TGTGCCAGCAGTTTTCTGCTAGCGGGAGGAACAGATACGCAGTATTTT. Translated: CASSFLLAGGTDTQYF.

The V gene is TRBV15, the J gene TRBJ1-3; D unclear. The germline gives CDR1 LNHNV, CDR2 YYDKDF (reference sequence). The length of the CDR3 is 15 residues. V lost 0 bases and J 0 bases, leaving 6 bases between the germline ends. This CDR3 is CATSRDVFSGNTIYF. The CDR3 DNA sequence: TGTGCCACCAGCAGAGATGTGTTCTCTGGAAACACCATATATTTT.

This chain links TRBV2 with TRBJ2-5; maybe TRBD1 (6 bases). This CDR3 is 14 amino acids long. Trimming removed 4 bases at V and 1 base at J, with 10 bases between. Germline CDR1 reads SNHLY; CDR2 reads FYNNEI. The CDR3 loop reads CASSVDRTQETQYF. The CDR3 nucleotides are TGTGCCAGCAGTGTGGACAGAACCCAAGAGACCCAGTACTTC. Looking up the rest from reference TRBV2 and TRBJ2-5 gives the full variable domain: EPEVTQTPSHQVTQMGQEVILRCVPISNHLYFYWYRQILGQKVEFLVSFYNNEISEKSEIFDDQFSVERPDGSNFTLKIRSTKLEDSAMYFCASSVDRTQETQYFGPGTRLLVL.

V gene TRBV28 combines with J gene TRBJ1-2; unclear D gene. The CDR3 loop spans 16 amino acids. CDR1 and CDR2 from the germline V gene are MDHEN and SYDVKM. Trimming took off 3 bases at V and 5 bases at J, with 19 bases between the two ends. The DNA for the CDR3 is TGTGCCAGCAGTTTCCCCGGGTCCACCTTAATATATGGCTACACCTTC. Its protein is CASSFPGSTLIYGYTF.

The chain combines TRBV9 with TRBJ2-3, with D perhaps assigned TRBD1 or TRBD2 (5 bases each). Between the trimmed V and J ends, which lost 0 bases and 0 bases, there was a span of 11 bases. The CDR3 sequence is 16 residues long. Germline values: CDR1 SGDLS, CDR2 YYNGEE. DNA of the CDR3: TGTGCCAGCAGCGTAGATGGGGGAGATAGCACAGATACGCAGTATTTT. It codes for CASSVDGGDSTDTQYF.

This clone occurred a few times. The chain has TRBV7-3 and TRBJ2-3, with 10 bases lining up with TRBD2. The CDR3 runs 15 residues. In germline, CDR1 is SGHTA, CDR2 FQGTGA. V gave up 5 bases and J gave up 3 bases; unmatched junction bases: 5. CDR3 nucleotide sequence: TGTGCCAGCAGCGCTAGCGGGAGTAGGACAGATACGCAGTATTTT. Its protein product is CASSASGSRTDTQYF. The full variable domain, its missing parts supplied by reference TRBV7-3 and TRBJ2-3, is GAGVSQTPSNKVTEKGKYVELRCDPISGHTALYWYRQSLGQGPEFLIYFQGTGAADDSGLPNDRFFAVRPEGSVSTLKIQRTERGDSAVYLCASSASGSRTDTQYFGPGTRLTVL.

The J gene is TRBJ1-1, the V gene TRBV7-9, with D unresolved. The CDR3 sequence is 15 residues long. Between the trimmed V and J ends, which lost 0 bases and 0 bases, there was a span of 8 bases. Per the germline V gene, CDR1 is SEHNR and CDR2 is FQNEAQ (reference sequence). In DNA form, the CDR3 reads TGTGCCAGCAGCTTAGCAAGGGCGATGAACACTGAAGCTTTCTTT. Protein product: CASSLARAMNTEAFF. Combining the CDR3 with reference TRBV7-9 and TRBJ1-1 gives the whole variable domain DTGVSQNPRHKITKRGQNVTFRCDPISEHNRLYWYRQTLGQGPEFLTYFQNEAQLEKSRLLSDRFSAERPKGSFSTLEIQRTEQGDSAMYLCASSLARAMNTEAFFGQGTRLTVV.

The chain carries TRBV6-1 and TRBJ1-6, with D possibly TRBD1 on 6 matching bases. V gave up 2 bases and J gave up 7 bases, with 24 bases separating them. The CDR3 is made up of 19 amino acids. Germline assignment: CDR1 MNHNS and CDR2 SASEGT. CDR3 protein: CASSEHLYRDNNQNSPLHF. The CDR3 nucleotides read TGTGCCAGCAGTGAACACCTCTACCGGGACAATAACCAAAATTCACCCCTCCACTTT.

CDR3 DNA sequence: TGTGCCAGCAGTGAGGTCCACTTAAGGGGTGCAGATACGCAGTATTTT. Translation: CASSEVHLRGADTQYF. The chain is built from TRBV6-1 and TRBJ2-3; TRBD1 might be the D (5 bases). The germline gives CDR1 MNHNS, CDR2 SASEGT. The CDR3 has 16 residues. The V end lost 3 bases, the J end lost 4 bases, and 17 bases lay between the germline ends.

V and J are TRBV9 and TRBJ1-6, with 9 nucleotides matching TRBD1. Germline V CDR1 and CDR2: SGDLS, YYNGEE. Trimming removed 0 bases from V and 2 bases from J; junction bases left unmatched: 9. This CDR3 is 19 amino acids long. CDR3 nucleotide sequence: TGTGCCAGCAGCGTAGACCCCGGGGACAGGGTAACCTATAATTCACCCCTCCACTTT. It codes for CASSVDPGDRVTYNSPLHF.

In the case of this clone: With a much larger clone just one base away, this may be a read error. Other DNA variants within this sample encode the same CDR3. CDR3 protein: CSVPLGGLNYGYTF. CDR3 bases: TGCAGCGTTCCCCTGGGGGGCCTGAACTATGGTTACACCTTC. This sequence joins TRBV29-1 and TRBJ1-2, with D perhaps TRBD1 (6 bases). The CDR3 contains 14 residues. CDR1 SQVTM and CDR2 ANQGSEA come from the germline V gene.

The gene calls are TRBV5-1 and TRBJ2-5, with a tentative D call TRBD2 (6 bases). This CDR3 comprises 14 residues. The ends were cut back, 3 bases at V and 5 bases at J, with 14 bases in the middle. Germline-derived CDR1 and CDR2 are SGHRS and YFSETQ. CDR3 sequence: CASSYGTRGETQYF. In DNA, the CDR3 is TGCGCCAGCAGCTACGGGACCCGGGGGGAGACCCAGTACTTC. The whole variable domain, remainder taken from reference TRBV5-1 and TRBJ2-5, is KAGVTQTPRYLIKTRGQQVTLSCSPISGHRSVSWYQQTPGQGLQFLFEYFSETQRNKGNFPGRFSGRQFSNSRSEMNVSTLELGDSALYLCASSYGTRGETQYFGPGTRLLVL.

The chain links TRBV28 to TRBJ1-1, with 10 bases aligning to TRBD1. CDR1 and CDR2 from the germline V gene are MDHEN and SYDVKM. Germline trimming cut 0 bases from V and 1 base from J; bases unmatched to any gene: 5. The CDR3 is 17 amino acids. The CDR3 region is CASSLWGQGWENTEAFF. As DNA, the CDR3 is TGTGCCAGCAGTTTATGGGGACAGGGGTGGGAGAACACTGAAGCTTTCTTT.

The chain links TRBV11-2 to TRBJ2-1, with D maybe TRBD2 (5 bases). In germline, CDR1 is SGHAT, CDR2 FQNNGV. Trimming took 1 base from V and 9 from J, leaving 10 bases between them. This CDR3 spans 13 amino acids. The CDR3 loop reads CASSLGRLVEQFF. The CDR3 DNA reads as TGTGCCAGCAGCTTAGGGAGGTTGGTTGAGCAGTTCTTC.